This T cell receptor beta chain comes out of a study of blood T cell repertoires in COVID-19. Trimming took 7 bases from V and 2 from J; bases not matched to a gene: 5. CDR3 length: 14 amino acids. Per germline, CDR1 SQVTM and CDR2 ANQGSEA. For recovered donors of Cohort 3, there were two negative PCRs, clearance, or symptom resolution. The repertoire was sequenced with immunoSEQ multiplex PCR; TCRdb's copy has only in-frame clones and lacks some. This sample has about 330,000 clones, with about 90% found just once. This chain connects TRBV29-1 to TRBJ2-1; 10 bases map to TRBD1. The sequencing sample was made of PBMCs or T cells enriched from blood (not recorded which). The sequence was collected from a man under 40 who had recovered from COVID-19. CDR3 protein: CSGDGTGAYNEQFF. DNA for the CDR3: TGCAGCGGTGACGGGACAGGGGCCTACAATGAGCAGTTCTTC.